This TCR beta chain came from a study of shared clonotypes between healthy human individuals (dated by TCRdb to the early 2020s). Context from the whole study: The cohort comprised a couple of women and a few men aged 18 to 49 years. Different laboratories and diverse techniques were used to prepare libraries and sequence TCR repertoires, to increase sequencing depth and limit assay-specific biases. Between about 0.85 and 8.9 billion PBMCs per donor were obtained by leukapheresis. Per donor, three plates each were used for CD4 naive and CD4 memory, two for CD8 naive, and one for CD8 memory. Blood TCR repertoires of about 5 healthy adults were deeply sequenced to estimate repertoire size and the extent of clonotype sharing between individuals. The research as a whole found: Naive subsets generally had larger estimated clonotype richness than memory subsets. Even with the large sequencing depth, rarefaction of the sorted-subset datasets indicated that sequencing was incomplete. Clonotypes shared by all four sorted-subset donors showed higher generation probabilities than non-shared clonotypes. Pairwise subsampling indicated that sequencing depth was expected to affect the degree of clonotype sharing among donors. Sampling was limited to blood, and TCR repertoires in tissue likely differ from TCR repertoires in blood. Sharing across a handful of donors was observed for approximately 5% of naive CD4, 3% to 3.5% of naive CD8, roughly 2.4% of memory CD4, and roughly 0.4% of memory CD8 clonotypes. The genetic and exposure-history diversity represented was limited by the small number of donors.

Using the deep immunoSEQ assay, multiplex PCR amplified TCR CDR3 regions from genomic DNA. Extracted genomic DNA from each cell subset was spread evenly across all wells of several immunoSEQ 96-well plates, with each plate serving as a replicate. For sorted subsets, approximately 210 ng genomic DNA, equal to 30,000 to 35,000 T cell genomes, was loaded into each replicate PCR. Purified libraries were measured with a Qubit 3.0 fluorometer, size-checked on a Bioanalyzer 2100, and measured again with the KAPA Library Quantification kit. A separate single-read 150-cycle Illumina NextSeq 550 flow cell was used to sequence each immunoSEQ 96-well plate. The authors' analysis ran thus. Because the immunoSEQ output included only junctional sequences and no quality scores, the filtering could not be the same as the filtering used for full-length reads. To assign V/J genes and CDR3, sequences were annotated against IMGT germline references using PyIR, a Python wrapper for IgBLAST v1.9. Reads were removed for weak V/J assignments (E-value above 1e-6), missing CDR3, stop codons, out-of-frame junctions, or ambiguous translated residues. V3J clonotypes were defined by identical inferred V gene, J gene, and CDR3 amino acid sequence. Percentage overlap between repertoires was computed as shared unique clonotypes divided by the size of the smaller repertoire. RTK rarefaction, the Chao1 estimator, and Recon v2.1 estimates of unobserved clonotypes were used to assess repertoire richness. For all TCRbeta clonotypes obtained by the gDNA method from a few donors, generation probabilities were computed with OLGA. TCRdb obtained this table from immuneACCESS and retained in-frame rearrangements with V and J assigned. These tables miss some clones; where compared with another copy, unresolved V genes account for less than half of the shortfall, and the remainder is unexplained. The V and J calls and clone size come from that table; D and trimming were worked out from the DNA. Here the sample has about 330,000 clones; more than 75% occur a single time. Jointly, the top ten make up about 17% of the sample.

About this clone: Its antigen remains undetermined. Base qualities are not provided; no much larger clone lies one nucleotide away.

Healthy HIV-negative adults with no recently reported acute infections or vaccinations were included as donors. Every donor was a Caucasian adult residing in Nashville, Tennessee, USA. The CD8 memory samples were a combination of magnetically selected CD45RO+ cells and CCR7-negative CD45RA+ effector memory (TemRA) cells. Blood was obtained by leukapheresis, after which PBMCs were separated by Ficoll-Histopaque density gradient centrifugation and cryopreserved in liquid nitrogen vapor phase. Analytical flow cytometry was used to check the purity and quantity of each magnetically sorted T cell population. Genomic DNA was isolated from each sorted fraction and quantified by UV absorbance on a Nanodrop 2000c. Here V drops 3 bases and J drops 1 base, and the junction holds 7 bases not matched to any gene. According to the germline V gene, CDR1 reads SGHDT and CDR2 reads YYEEEE. The cysteine opens and the phenylalanine closes a CDR3 of 15 amino acids. The CDR3 DNA has 45 bases and is translated from base 1.

The chain uses TRBV5-6 and TRBJ2-7, with 7 bases aligning to TRBD1. Sequences were obtained from memory CD8+ T cells sorted from blood. This specimen's cell subset or site label, per the study, means: CD45RO+ cells pooled with CCR7-negative TemRA cells. This receptor was taken from a man aged 18-30 years in good health. CDR3 protein: CASSSGTDESYEQYF. The DNA reads TGTGCCAGCAGCTCCGGGACAGATGAATCCTACGAGCAGTACTTC. The variable domain in full, with residues beyond the CDR3 obtained from the reference TRBV5-6 and TRBJ2-7 genes, is DAGVTQSPTHLIKTRGQQVTLRCSPKSGHDTVSWYQQALGQGPQFIFQYYEEEERQRGNFPDRFSGHQFPNYSSELNVNALLLGDSALYLCASSSGTDESYEQYFGPGTRLTVT.